The 2 T cell receptor beta chains reported below all come from one sample, sequenced in a study of blood T cell repertoires in COVID-19. Assay used: immunoSEQ multiplex PCR; TCRdb lists only in-frame clones, some missing. The table has about 140,000 clones, approximately 85% seen once; the top ten hold 3% to 3.5%. The sequenced sample was PBMCs or T cells enriched from blood (not recorded which). The receptor set was obtained from a woman aged 50 to 60 with acute COVID-19.

J is TRBJ2-1 and V is TRBV11-2; the D gene is possibly TRBD2 (6 bases). Between the trimmed V and J ends, which lost 0 bases and 0 bases, there was a span of 12 bases. From germline, CDR1 is SGHAT and CDR2 FQNNGV. This CDR3 has 17 amino acids. CDR3 sequence (DNA): TGTGCCAGCAGCTTAGAACTAGCACCAACCTCCTACAATGAGCAGTTCTTC. As protein: CASSLELAPTSYNEQFF.

The V gene is TRBV12-3 or TRBV12-4, the J gene TRBJ1-1; tentatively, D is TRBD1 (5 bases). The CDR3 loop spans 12 amino acids. The V and J ends lost 1 base and 9 bases respectively, with 9 bases between them. Written as DNA, the CDR3 is TGTGCCAGCAGTTTAGGCCAGGGCCAAGCTTTCTTT. Translated, it gives CASSLGQGQAFF.